A single sample is the source of the 17 T cell receptor beta chains below, sequenced in a study of regulatory T cells in long-lasting Graves disease. Both iRepertoire HTBI primers and Arm-PCR of CDR3 regions were used to build the TCR beta libraries. One entry per CDR3 protein, called by TCRdb with MiXCR from the multiplex PCR reads. The table includes about 430,000 distinct CDR3 sequences, 15% detected once. As to time point: newly diagnosed GD, antithyroid drugs for less than 3 months. The TCR library was made from RNA extracted from PBMCs. This sample was also put to use in a study of T cells in Graves' hyperthyroidism and ophthalmopathy.

The sequences come from peripheral blood mononuclear cells (PBMCs), collected at new diagnosis, from a patient treated with antithyroid drugs. Receptors originate from a woman aged 35 to 49 with Graves disease.

J is TRBJ2-1 and V is TRBV7-9; perhaps TRBD2 as D (6 bases). CDR1 and CDR2 from the germline V gene are SEHNR and FQNEAQ (reference sequence). V lost 1 base and J 1 base, leaving 8 bases between the germline ends. The CDR3 covers 15 residues. In nucleotides, the CDR3 is TGTGCCAGCAGCTTAGAGAGCGGGTCCTACAATGAGCAGTTCTTC. This gives the protein CASSLESGSYNEQFF.

The V call is TRBV7-9, the J call TRBJ2-3; 7 nucleotides agree with TRBD2. Germline V lookup: CDR1 SEHNR, CDR2 FQNEAQ (reference sequence). The CDR3 sequence is 15 residues long. Trimming at V came to 5 bases and at J to 2 bases, leaving 7 bases not matched to a gene. CDR3 loop: CASSPGGGTTDTQYF. The CDR3 coding sequence is TGTGCCAGCAGCCCTGGGGGGGGGACCACAGATACGCAGTATTTT.

DNA of the CDR3: TGTGCCAGCTCAAAAACTAAGCAAGAGACCCAGTACTTC. This codes for CASSKTKQETQYF. The V gene is TRBV18, the J gene TRBJ2-5, with unresolved D. This CDR3 is 13 amino acids long. Germline V lookup: CDR1 KGHSH, CDR2 LQKENI. V was clipped by 5 bases and J by 2 bases, with 9 bases between them.

This chain joins TRBV19 and TRBJ2-2; D is perhaps TRBD1 (5 bases). Trimming shortened V by 9 bases and J by 5 bases, and 16 bases separated the two germline ends. The CDR3 runs 14 residues. Germline V lookup: CDR1 LNHDA, CDR2 SQIVND (reference sequence). CDR3 protein: CASHQIQETGELFF. The CDR3 DNA follows: TGTGCCAGCCACCAAATACAGGAGACCGGGGAGCTGTTTTTT.

J is TRBJ2-2 and V is TRBV12-3 or TRBV12-4; 7 positions match TRBD2. This CDR3 region has 13 residues. Trimming took 2 bases from V and 6 from J; bases not matched to a gene: 0. CDR3 nucleotide sequence: TGTGCCAGCAGTTTACTAGCGGCCGGGGAGCTGTTTTTT. Amino acids: CASSLLAAGELFF.

The genes are TRBV9 and TRBJ2-3, with D perhaps matching TRBD1 or TRBD2 (6 bases each). The V end lost 0 bases, the J end lost 3 bases, and 11 bases lay between the germline ends. The germline V gene encodes CDR1 SGDLS and CDR2 YYNGEE. The CDR3 is 15 amino acids. CDR3 sequence (DNA): TGTGCCAGCAGCGTAGAGGGGGGAGTGACAGATACGCAGTATTTT. Its protein product is CASSVEGGVTDTQYF.

This clonotype was seen more than once but under ten times. The chain is built from TRBV9 and TRBJ2-1, with D perhaps matching TRBD1 (5 bases). Germline loops: CDR1 SGDLS, CDR2 YYNGEE. This CDR3 is 14 amino acids long. Trimming pared 3 bases from V and 9 bases from J, leaving 16 bases between. The CDR3 nucleotides read TGTGCCAGCAGCGGGGGCCTCCCGGCAAGTGAGCAGTTCTTC. Its translation: CASSGGLPASEQFF.

This clonotype was counted ten times or more. V usage is TRBV11-2 and J usage is TRBJ2-7, with D unresolved. The V end was cut by 1 base, the J end by 2 bases, with 9 bases between. There are 14 residues in the CDR3. Germline V lookup: CDR1 SGHAT, CDR2 FQNNGV. The DNA for the CDR3 is TGTGCCAGCAGCTTAGGTGGAGTCCCCTACGAGCAGTACTTC. Translation: CASSLGGVPYEQYF.

This clonotype was counted ten times or more. V and J are TRBV11-2 and TRBJ2-3; 10 bases line up with TRBD2. With V trimmed by 5 bases and J by 1 base, 12 bases remained unmatched. This CDR3 comprises 18 residues. Germline loops: CDR1 SGHAT, CDR2 FQNNGV. The CDR3 spells CASSTEREGRLGTDTQYF. The CDR3 DNA reads as TGTGCCAGCAGCACAGAGCGGGAGGGCCGACTCGGCACAGATACGCAGTATTTT.

This clonotype has a count of ten or more. The chain joins TRBV30 to TRBJ1-1; 7 nucleotides match TRBD1. Germline values: CDR1 GTSNPN, CDR2 SVGIG (reference sequence). This CDR3 contains 14 residues. V dropped 5 bases and J dropped 3; count of bases not matched to a gene: 9. As DNA, the CDR3 is TGTGCCTGGGCTCAGGGGGGCCTGGACACTGAAGCTTTCTTT. Its protein product is CAWAQGGLDTEAFF.

This clonotype showed up many times. For the CDR3, the DNA is TGTGCCAGCAGTTTAAGTCTCGAGCAGTTCTTC. Amino acids: CASSLSLEQFF. V is TRBV28 and J is TRBJ2-1, with no clear D. Germline CDR1 MDHEN, CDR2 SYDVKM. The CDR3 is 11 amino acids. V lost 2 bases and J lost 10, with 6 bases in between.

This clonotype occurred many times. This sequence joins TRBV12-3 or TRBV12-4 and TRBJ2-2; D perhaps matches TRBD2 (6 bases). With 3 bases removed from V and 1 base from J, the gap between germline ends came to 9 bases. The CDR3 spans 15 residues. The CDR3 reads CASSFHSGNTGELFF. The DNA for the CDR3 is TGTGCCAGCAGTTTTCATAGCGGGAACACCGGGGAGCTGTTTTTT.

This clonotype was found a few times. This rearrangement joins TRBV7-9 to TRBJ2-7; 9 bases map to TRBD2. Germline CDR1 reads SEHNR; CDR2 reads FQNEAQ (reference sequence). The CDR3 length is 16 residues. Trimming removed 5 bases from V and 3 bases from J; junction bases left unmatched: 11. The CDR3 protein is CASSQKGSGRSYEQYF. The CDR3 DNA reads as TGTGCCAGCAGCCAGAAGGGTAGCGGGAGAAGCTACGAGCAGTACTTC.

This chain connects TRBV5-1 to TRBJ2-3; TRBD1 matches 9 bases. CDR1 and CDR2 from the germline V gene are SGHRS and YFSETQ. Trimming at V came to 0 bases and at J to 9 bases, leaving 11 bases not matched to a gene. The CDR3 length is 16 residues. DNA of the CDR3: TGCGCCAGCAGCTTGGGCGACGGGACAGGGAGTTGGACGCAGTATTTT. Its protein product is CASSLGDGTGSWTQYF.

This clonotype was seen at least ten times. V is TRBV7-9 and J is TRBJ1-1, with a possible D match to TRBD1 (5 bases). V lost 6 bases and J lost 0, with 20 bases in between. Per germline, CDR1 SEHNR and CDR2 FQNEAQ (reference sequence). CDR3 length equals 17 residues. The CDR3 DNA is TGTGCCAGCAGGCGGGACCCCGGGAAGGGTCTGAACACTGAAGCTTTCTTT. This translates into CASRRDPGKGLNTEAFF.

About this clonotype: A much larger clone sits a single nucleotide away, making a read error possible. This chain uses TRBV20-1 with TRBJ2-1; tentatively, D is TRBD1 or TRBD2 (5 bases each). The CDR3 contains 11 residues. Germline V CDR1 and CDR2: DFQATT, SNEGSKA (reference sequence). DNA for the CDR3: TGCAGTGCTAGGGGGGATAATGAGCGGTTCTTC. Amino acid sequence: CSARGDNERFF.

Only a few counts were recorded for this clonotype. This sequence joins TRBV7-9 and TRBJ1-2, with D possibly matching TRBD1 (6 bases). The V end was cut by 5 bases, the J end by 6 bases, with 16 bases between. The CDR3 consists of 14 residues. The germline V gene has CDR1 SEHNR and CDR2 FQNEAQ (reference sequence). The CDR3 here is CASSPNPGANGYTF. The DNA of the CDR3 is TGTGCCAGCAGCCCCAACCCGGGGGCGAATGGCTACACCTTC.